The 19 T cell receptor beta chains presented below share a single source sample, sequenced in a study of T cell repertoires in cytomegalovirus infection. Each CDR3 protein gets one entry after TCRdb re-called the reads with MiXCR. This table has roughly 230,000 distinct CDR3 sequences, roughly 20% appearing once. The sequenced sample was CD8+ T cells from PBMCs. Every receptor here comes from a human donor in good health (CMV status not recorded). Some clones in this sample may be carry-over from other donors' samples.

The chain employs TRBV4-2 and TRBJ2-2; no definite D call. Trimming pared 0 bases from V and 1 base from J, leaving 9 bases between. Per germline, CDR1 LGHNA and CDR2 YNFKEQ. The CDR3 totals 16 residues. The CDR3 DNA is TGTGCCAGCAGCCAAGAAACCGAAGGGAACACCGGGGAGCTGTTTTTT. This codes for CASSQETEGNTGELFF.

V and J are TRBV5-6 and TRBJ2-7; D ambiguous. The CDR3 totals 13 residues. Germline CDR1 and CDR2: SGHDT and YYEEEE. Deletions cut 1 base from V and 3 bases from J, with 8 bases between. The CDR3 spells CASSLSTDYEQYF. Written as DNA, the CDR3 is TGTGCCAGCAGCTTGTCCACAGACTACGAGCAGTACTTC.

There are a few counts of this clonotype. Written as DNA, the CDR3 is TGTGCCAGCAGCTTATACACAGTGGGACAGCCCCAGCATTTT. This sequence encodes CASSLYTVGQPQHF. The chain employs TRBV7-8 and TRBJ1-5; the D is unclear. Germline lookup yields CDR1 SGHVS and CDR2 FQNEAQ. The CDR3 totals 14 residues. Trimming left V 2 bases short and J 7 bases short, with 12 bases between.

The CDR3 nucleotides are TGTGCCAGCAGCTCCGGGACGCTCATTGGGGGTCAGCCCCAGCATTTT. Translated, it gives CASSSGTLIGGQPQHF. This rearrangement joins TRBV28 to TRBJ1-5, with D possibly TRBD1 on 5 matching bases. This CDR3 has 16 residues. Per the germline V gene, CDR1 is MDHEN and CDR2 is SYDVKM. Between the trimmed V and J ends, which lost 6 bases and 6 bases, there was a span of 21 bases. Full variable domain (remainder filled in from reference TRBV28 and TRBJ1-5): DVKVTQSSRYLVKRTGEKVFLECVQDMDHENMFWYRQDPGLGLRLIYFSYDVKMKEKGDIPEGYSVSREKKERFSLILESASTNQTSMYLCASSSGTLIGGQPQHFGDGTRLSIL.

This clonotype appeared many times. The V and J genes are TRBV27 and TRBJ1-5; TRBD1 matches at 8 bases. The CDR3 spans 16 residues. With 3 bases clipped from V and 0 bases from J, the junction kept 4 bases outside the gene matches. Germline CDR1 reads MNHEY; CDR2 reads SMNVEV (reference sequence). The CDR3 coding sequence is TGTGCCAGCAGTTTGACACAGGGGGATAGCAATCAGCCCCAGCATTTT. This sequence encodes CASSLTQGDSNQPQHF.

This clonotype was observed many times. The CDR3 loop is CASRPGQILYNEQFF. The CDR3, as DNA: TGTGCCAGCAGACCGGGACAGATCCTCTACAATGAGCAGTTCTTC. This chain connects TRBV7-2 to TRBJ2-1; 7 bases fit TRBD1. The CDR3 sequence is 15 residues long. Germline V gene lookup returns CDR1 SGHTA and CDR2 FQGNSA. V trimming: 6 bases; J trimming: 3 bases; junction bases outside the gene matches: 8.

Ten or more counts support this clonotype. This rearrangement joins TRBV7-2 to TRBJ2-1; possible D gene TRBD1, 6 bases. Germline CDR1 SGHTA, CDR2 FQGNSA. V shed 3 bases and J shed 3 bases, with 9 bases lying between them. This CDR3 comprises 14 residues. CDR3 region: CASSFRDNYNEQFF. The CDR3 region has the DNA TGTGCCAGCAGCTTCCGGGACAACTACAATGAGCAGTTCTTC.

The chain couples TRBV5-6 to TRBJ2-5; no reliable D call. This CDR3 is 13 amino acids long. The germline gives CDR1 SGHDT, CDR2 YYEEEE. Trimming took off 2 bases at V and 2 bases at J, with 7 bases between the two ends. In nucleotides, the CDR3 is TGTGCCAGCAGCTTATACTTTCAAGAGACCCAGTACTTC. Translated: CASSLYFQETQYF.

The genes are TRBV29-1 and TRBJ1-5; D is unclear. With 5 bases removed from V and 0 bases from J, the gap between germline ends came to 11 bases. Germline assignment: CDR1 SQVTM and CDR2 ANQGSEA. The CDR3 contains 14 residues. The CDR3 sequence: CSVLWADSNQPQHF. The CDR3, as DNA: TGCAGCGTTCTTTGGGCGGATAGCAATCAGCCCCAGCATTTT.

The DNA for the CDR3 is TGTGCCAGCAGAGGTCTAAGCAATCAGCCCCAGCATTTT. This encodes CASRGLSNQPQHF. The V call is TRBV2, the J call TRBJ1-5, with D unclear. This CDR3 has 13 residues. Trimming pared 6 bases from V and 1 base from J, leaving 7 bases between. CDR1 SNHLY and CDR2 FYNNEI come from the germline V gene.

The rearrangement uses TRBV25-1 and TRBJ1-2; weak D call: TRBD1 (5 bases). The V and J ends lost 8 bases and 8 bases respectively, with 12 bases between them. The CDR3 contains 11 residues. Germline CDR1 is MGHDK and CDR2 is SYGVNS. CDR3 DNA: TGTGCCAGCTCCAGGGCGGCGGGCTACACCTTC. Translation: CASSRAAGYTF.

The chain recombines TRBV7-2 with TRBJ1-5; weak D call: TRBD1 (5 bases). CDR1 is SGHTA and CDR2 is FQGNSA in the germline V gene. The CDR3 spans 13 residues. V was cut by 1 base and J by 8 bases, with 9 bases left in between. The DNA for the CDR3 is TGTGCCAGCAGCTTAGGGGGGGATAAGCCCCAGCATTTT. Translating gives CASSLGGDKPQHF.

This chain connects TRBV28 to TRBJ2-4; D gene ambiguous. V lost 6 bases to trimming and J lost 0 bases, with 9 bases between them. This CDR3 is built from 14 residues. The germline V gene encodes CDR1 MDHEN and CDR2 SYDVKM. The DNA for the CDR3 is TGTGCCAGCAGCCCACTTTTAGCCAAAAACATTCAGTACTTC. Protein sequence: CASSPLLAKNIQYF.

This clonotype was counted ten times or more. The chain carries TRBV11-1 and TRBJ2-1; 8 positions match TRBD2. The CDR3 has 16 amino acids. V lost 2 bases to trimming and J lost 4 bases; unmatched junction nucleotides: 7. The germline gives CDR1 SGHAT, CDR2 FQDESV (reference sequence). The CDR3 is CASSLSSGNSYNEQFF. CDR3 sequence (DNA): TGTGCCAGCAGCTTAAGTAGCGGGAACTCTTACAATGAGCAGTTCTTC.

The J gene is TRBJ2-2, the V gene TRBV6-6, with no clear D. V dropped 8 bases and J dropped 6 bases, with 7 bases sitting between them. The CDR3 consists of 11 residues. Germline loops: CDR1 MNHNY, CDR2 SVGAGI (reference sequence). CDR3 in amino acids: CASDVAGELFF. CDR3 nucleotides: TGTGCCAGCGACGTTGCCGGGGAGCTGTTTTTT.

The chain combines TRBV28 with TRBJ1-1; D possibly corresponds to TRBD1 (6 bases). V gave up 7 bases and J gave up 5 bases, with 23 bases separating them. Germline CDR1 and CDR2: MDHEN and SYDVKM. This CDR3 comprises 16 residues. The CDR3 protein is CASTPSEGTRNTEAFF. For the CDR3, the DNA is TGTGCCAGCACTCCATCGGAAGGGACACGAAATACTGAAGCTTTCTTT. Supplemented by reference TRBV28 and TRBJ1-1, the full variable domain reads DVKVTQSSRYLVKRTGEKVFLECVQDMDHENMFWYRQDPGLGLRLIYFSYDVKMKEKGDIPEGYSVSREKKERFSLILESASTNQTSMYLCASTPSEGTRNTEAFFGQGTRLTVV.

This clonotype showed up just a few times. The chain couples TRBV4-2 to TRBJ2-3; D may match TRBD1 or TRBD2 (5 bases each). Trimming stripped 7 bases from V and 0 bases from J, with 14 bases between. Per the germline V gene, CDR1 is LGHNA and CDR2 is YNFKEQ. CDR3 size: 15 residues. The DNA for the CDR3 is TGTGCCAGCACCCCGGTGGGGGATAGCACAGATACGCAGTATTTT. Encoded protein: CASTPVGDSTDTQYF.

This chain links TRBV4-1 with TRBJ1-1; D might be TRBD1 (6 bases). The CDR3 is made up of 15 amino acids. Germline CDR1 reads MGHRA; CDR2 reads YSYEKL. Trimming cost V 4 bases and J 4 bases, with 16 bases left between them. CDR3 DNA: TGCGCCAGCAGCCTAATCAGGGGTACACCCACTGAAGCTTTCTTT. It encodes CASSLIRGTPTEAFF.

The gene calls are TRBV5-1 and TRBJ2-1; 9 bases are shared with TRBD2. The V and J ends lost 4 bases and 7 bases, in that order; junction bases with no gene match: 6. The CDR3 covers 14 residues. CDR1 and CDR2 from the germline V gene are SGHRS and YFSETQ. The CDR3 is CASSTAGGRNEQFF. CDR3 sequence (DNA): TGCGCCAGCAGCACAGCGGGGGGCAGGAATGAGCAGTTCTTC.